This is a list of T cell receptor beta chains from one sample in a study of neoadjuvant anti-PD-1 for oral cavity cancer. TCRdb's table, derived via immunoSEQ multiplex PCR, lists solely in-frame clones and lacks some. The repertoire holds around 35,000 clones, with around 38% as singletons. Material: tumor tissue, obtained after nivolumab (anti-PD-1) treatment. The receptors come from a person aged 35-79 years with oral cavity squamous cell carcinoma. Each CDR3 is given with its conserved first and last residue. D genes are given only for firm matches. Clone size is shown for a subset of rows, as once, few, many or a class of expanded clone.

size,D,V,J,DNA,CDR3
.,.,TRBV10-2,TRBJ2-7,TGCGCCAGCGCGGTTATCTACGAGCAGTACTTC,CASAVIYEQYF
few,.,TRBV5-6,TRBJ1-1,TGTGCCAGCAGCCCTCGAGGGGGTACTGAAGCTTTCTTT,CASSPRGGTEAFF
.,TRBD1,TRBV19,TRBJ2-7,TGTGCCAGTAGCACTACAGGGGGCAACGAGCAGTACTTC,CASSTTGGNEQYF
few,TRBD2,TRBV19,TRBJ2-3,TGTGCCAGTAGTATAGGGCTAGCGGGATCAGATACGCAGTATTTT,CASSIGLAGSDTQYF
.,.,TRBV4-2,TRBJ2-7,TGTGCCAGCAGCCGCCGGTTGAACGACGAGCAGTACTTC,CASSRRLNDEQYF
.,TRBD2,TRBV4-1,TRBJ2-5,TGCGCCAGCAGCCCAAGGACTAGCGGGATCGATGGGGAGACCCAGTACTTC,CASSPRTSGIDGETQYF
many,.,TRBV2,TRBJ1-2,TGTGCCAGCAGTGAAGCTCGGGGCTCCAACTATGGCTACACCTTC,CASSEARGSNYGYTF
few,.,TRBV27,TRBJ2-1,TGTGCCAGCGGTCAGGTCTCGTATGAGCAGTTCTTC,CASGQVSYEQFF
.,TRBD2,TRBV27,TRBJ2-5,TGTGCCAGCAGTGCTCTAGCGGGAGTGGTAAAGACCCAGTACTTC,CASSALAGVVKTQYF
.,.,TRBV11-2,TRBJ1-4,TGTGCCAGCAGCTTAGGTACGGCAGCGGGACTGTTTTTT,CASSLGTAAGLFF
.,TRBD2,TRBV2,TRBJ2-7,TGTGCCAGCAGTGCCTTCGCGGGGGACCTTTACGAGCAGTACTTC,CASSAFAGDLYEQYF
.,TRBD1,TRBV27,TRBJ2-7,TGTGCCAGCAGGGACAGGTTATGGGACTACGAGCAGTACTTC,CASRDRLWDYEQYF
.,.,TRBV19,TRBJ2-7,TGTGCCAGTAGTATCCGGAGTCGCGGCGAGCAGTACTTC,CASSIRSRGEQYF
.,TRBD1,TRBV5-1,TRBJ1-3,TGCGCCAGCAAACGACAGGGGAACTCTGGAAACACCATATATTTT,CASKRQGNSGNTIYF
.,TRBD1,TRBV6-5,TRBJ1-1,TGTGCCAGCACACAGGGGCTGGGCACTGAAGCTTTCTTT,CASTQGLGTEAFF
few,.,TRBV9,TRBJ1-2,TGTGCCAGCAGCGTAGATGGAGTCGGCTACACCTTC,CASSVDGVGYTF
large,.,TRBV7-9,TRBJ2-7,TGTGCCAGCAGCCTCCGACCCGGAGGGGGGGGTTCCTACGAGCAGTACTTC,CASSLRPGGGGSYEQYF
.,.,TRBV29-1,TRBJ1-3,TGCAGCGTTGAATCCCCAGGGATCAGCCGAAACACCATATATTTT,CSVESPGISRNTIYF
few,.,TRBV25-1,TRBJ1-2,TGTGCCAGCAGTGAAGGGGGGGGTACGGGCGGCTACACCTTC,CASSEGGGTGGYTF
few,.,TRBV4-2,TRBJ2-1,TGTGCCAGCAGCCAAGAACGGGAGCGGTGGGATGAGCAGTTCTTC,CASSQERERWDEQFF
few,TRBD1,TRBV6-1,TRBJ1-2,TGTGCCATCTCAGGGGGTGGCTACACCTTC,CAISGGGYTF